This entry concerns a single T cell receptor (beta chain). Antigen unknown. Mismatch with germline at one junction end may stem from a read error. This sample was included in a study of post-analysis software for immune sequencing data. Overall study: There were relapsing-remitting, secondary progressive and progressive-relapsing multiple sclerosis among the disease courses included.

Study results and limitations: Multiple sclerosis was associated with a significant reduction in normalized Chao1 diversity relative to controls. TRBV segments more frequent in patients than in controls numbered five and included TRBV5-6, TRBV5-1 and TRBV20-1. Batch-matched samples strongly co-clustered by F measure.

The CDR3 length is 13 residues. The germline V gene encodes CDR1 SGHTA and CDR2 FQGNSA. Each TCR beta cDNA library carried unique molecular identifiers. Using its own MiXCR run on the PCR reads, TCRdb lists one record per CDR3 protein. The sample records 800,000 to 950,000 distinct CDR3 sequences, 53% being singletons. Sequencing was carried out using blood. This clonotype was obtained from a girl aged 5-17 years with multiple sclerosis. This chain uses TRBV7-2 with TRBJ1-2; D is undetermined. CDR3 bases: TGTGCCAGCAGCTCCGAAGCTAACTATGGCCACACCTTC. This encodes CASSSEANYGHTF.